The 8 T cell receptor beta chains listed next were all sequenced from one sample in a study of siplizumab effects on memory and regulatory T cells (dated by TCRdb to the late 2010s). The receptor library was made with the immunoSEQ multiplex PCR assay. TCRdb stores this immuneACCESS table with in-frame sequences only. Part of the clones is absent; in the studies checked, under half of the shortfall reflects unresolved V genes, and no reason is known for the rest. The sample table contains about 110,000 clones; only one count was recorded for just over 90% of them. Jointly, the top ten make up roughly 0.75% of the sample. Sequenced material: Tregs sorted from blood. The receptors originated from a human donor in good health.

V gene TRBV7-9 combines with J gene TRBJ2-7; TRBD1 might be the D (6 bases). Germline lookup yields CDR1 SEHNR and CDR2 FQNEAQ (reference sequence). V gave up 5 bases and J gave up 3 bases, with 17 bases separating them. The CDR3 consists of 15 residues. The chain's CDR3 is CASSPGPGDLYEQYF. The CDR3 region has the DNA TGTGCCAGCAGCCCCGGGCCAGGGGACCTCTACGAGCAGTACTTC. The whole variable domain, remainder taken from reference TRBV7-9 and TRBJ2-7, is DTGVSQNPRHKITKRGQNVTFRCDPISEHNRLYWYRQTLGQGPEFLTYFQNEAQLEKSRLLSDRFSAERPKGSFSTLEIQRTEQGDSAMYLCASSPGPGDLYEQYFGPGTRLTVT.

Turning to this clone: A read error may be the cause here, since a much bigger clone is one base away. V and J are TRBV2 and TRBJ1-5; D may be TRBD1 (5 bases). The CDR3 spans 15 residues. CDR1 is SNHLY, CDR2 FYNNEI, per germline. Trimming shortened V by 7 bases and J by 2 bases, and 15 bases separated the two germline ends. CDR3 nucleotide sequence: TGTGCCAGCATGGACGGGGCCATAGGCAATCAGCCCCAGCATTTT. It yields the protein CASMDGAIGNQPQHF.

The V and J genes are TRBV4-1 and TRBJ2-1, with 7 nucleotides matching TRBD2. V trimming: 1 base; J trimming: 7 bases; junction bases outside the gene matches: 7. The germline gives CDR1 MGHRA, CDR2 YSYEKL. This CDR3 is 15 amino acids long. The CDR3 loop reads CASSQAGLAVNEQFF. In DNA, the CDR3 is TGCGCCAGCAGCCAAGCAGGCCTAGCGGTGAATGAGCAGTTCTTC.

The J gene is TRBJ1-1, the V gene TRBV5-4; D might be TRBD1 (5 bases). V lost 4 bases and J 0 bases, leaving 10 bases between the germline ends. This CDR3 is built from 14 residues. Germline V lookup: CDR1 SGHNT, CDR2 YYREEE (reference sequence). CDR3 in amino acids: CASSRDGMNTEAFF. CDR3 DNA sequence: TGTGCCAGCAGCCGGGACGGCATGAACACTGAAGCTTTCTTT.

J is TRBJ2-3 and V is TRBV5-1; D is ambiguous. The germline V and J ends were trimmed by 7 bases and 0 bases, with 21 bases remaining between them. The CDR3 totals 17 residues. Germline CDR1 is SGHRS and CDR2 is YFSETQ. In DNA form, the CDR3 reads TGCGCCAGCGTGGAAGGTGTTAGGGTACCTAGCACAGATACGCAGTATTTT. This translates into CASVEGVRVPSTDTQYF.

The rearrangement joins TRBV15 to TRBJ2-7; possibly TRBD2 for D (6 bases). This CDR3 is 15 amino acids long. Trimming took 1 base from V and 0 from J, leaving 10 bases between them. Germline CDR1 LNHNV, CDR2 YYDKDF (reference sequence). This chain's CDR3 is CATSRGDGGSYEQYF. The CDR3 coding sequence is TGTGCCACCAGCAGAGGGGACGGGGGCTCCTACGAGCAGTACTTC.

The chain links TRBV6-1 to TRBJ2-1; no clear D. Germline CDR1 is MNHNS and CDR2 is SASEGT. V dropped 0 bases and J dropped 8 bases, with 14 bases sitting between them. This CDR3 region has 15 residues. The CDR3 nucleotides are TGTGCCAGCAGTGAAGCGTTAGAAGGTGGCGATGAGCAGTTCTTC. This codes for CASSEALEGGDEQFF.

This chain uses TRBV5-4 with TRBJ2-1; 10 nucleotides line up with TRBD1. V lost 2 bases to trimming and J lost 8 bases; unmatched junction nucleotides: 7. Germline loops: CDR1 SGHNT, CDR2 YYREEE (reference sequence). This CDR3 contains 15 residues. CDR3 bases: TGTGCCAGCAGCTTCCCGGGACAGGGGATCTATGAGCAGTTCTTC. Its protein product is CASSFPGQGIYEQFF. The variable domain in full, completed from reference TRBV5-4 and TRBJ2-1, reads ETGVTQSPTHLIKTRGQQVTLRCSSQSGHNTVSWYQQALGQGPQFIFQYYREEENGRGNFPPRFSGLQFPNYSSELNVNALELDDSALYLCASSFPGQGIYEQFFGPGTRLTVL.